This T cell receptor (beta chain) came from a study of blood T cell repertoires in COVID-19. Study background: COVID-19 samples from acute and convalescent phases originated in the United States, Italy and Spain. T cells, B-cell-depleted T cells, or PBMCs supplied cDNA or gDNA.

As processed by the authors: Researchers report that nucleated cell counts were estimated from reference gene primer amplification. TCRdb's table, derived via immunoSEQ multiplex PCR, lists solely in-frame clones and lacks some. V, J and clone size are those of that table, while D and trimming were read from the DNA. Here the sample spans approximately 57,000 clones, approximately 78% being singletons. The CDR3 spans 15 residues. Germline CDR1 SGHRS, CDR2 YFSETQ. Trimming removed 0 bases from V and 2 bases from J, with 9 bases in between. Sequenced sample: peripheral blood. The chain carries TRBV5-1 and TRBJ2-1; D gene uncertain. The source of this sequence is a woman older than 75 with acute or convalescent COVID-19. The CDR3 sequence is CASSLGLTTYNEQFF. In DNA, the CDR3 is TGCGCCAGCAGCTTGGGACTCACTACCTACAATGAGCAGTTCTTC.